The entry below gives a single T cell receptor (beta chain) sequence along with its context. These data come from a study of T cell changes during pregnancy in multiple sclerosis. Germline CDR1 reads SGHRS; CDR2 reads YFSETQ. This CDR3 contains 14 residues. The V gene end was trimmed by 4 bases and the J gene end by 6 bases; junction bases not matched to a gene: 4. Method: immunoSEQ multiplex PCR; TCRdb's copy keeps in-frame clones and lacks some. The data show around 64,000 clones, approximately 93% seen once. V gene TRBV5-1 combines with J gene TRBJ1-1; 12 bases are shared with TRBD1. The input for sequencing was CD8+ T cells from peripheral blood mononuclear cells, taken in the third trimester of pregnancy. This clonotype was obtained from a female donor with multiple sclerosis, enrolled in a pregnancy study. The CDR3 region has the DNA TGCGCCAGCAGCACGGGACAGGGGGCAGCTGAAGCTTTCTTT. Translated, it gives CASSTGQGAAEAFF.